The 23 T cell receptor beta chains below were found in one sample sequenced in a study of blood T cell repertoires in COVID-19. Profiling relied on immunoSEQ multiplex PCR, and the TCRdb table lists in-frame clones only, not all of them. The sample records 140,000 to 150,000 clones, roughly four fifths being singletons. Sample: peripheral blood. The source is a human donor with acute or convalescent COVID-19. The donor label of this sample is uncertain.

The rearrangement links TRBV27 to TRBJ2-3; D is perhaps TRBD2 (5 bases). The CDR3 has 17 residues. Trimming cost V 3 bases and J 2 bases, with 18 bases left between them. Germline CDR1 MNHEY, CDR2 SMNVEV (reference sequence). The CDR3 sequence: CASSLLTPAGFTDTQYF. Here the CDR3 DNA reads TGTGCCAGCAGTTTGTTGACCCCGGCGGGTTTCACAGATACGCAGTATTTT.

CDR3 DNA sequence: TGTGCCAGCAGTTATGCCCCAGGGAATACGCAGTATTTT. It yields the protein CASSYAPGNTQYF. This chain connects TRBV6-6 to TRBJ2-3; maybe TRBD1 (5 bases). CDR1 and CDR2 (germline): MNHNY, SVGAGI (reference sequence). Trimming removed 3 bases at V and 7 bases at J, with 11 bases between. The CDR3 loop spans 13 amino acids.

The chain employs TRBV29-1 and TRBJ1-2; 8 nucleotides line up with TRBD1. The CDR3 runs to 11 residues. J lost 7 bases, V lost 5 bases, and 3 bases had no gene match. Germline CDR1 and CDR2: SQVTM and ANQGSEA. CDR3 sequence reads: CSVPRGLGYTF. DNA for the CDR3: TGCAGCGTTCCCAGGGGGCTTGGCTACACCTTC.

V usage is TRBV18 and J usage is TRBJ1-5; 8 positions agree with TRBD1. The CDR3 totals 13 residues. With V trimmed by 5 bases and J by 6 bases, 3 bases remained unmatched. The germline CDR1 and CDR2 sequences are KGHSH and LQKENI. CDR3 protein: CASSGGQAQPQHF. The CDR3 region has the DNA TGTGCCAGCTCAGGGGGACAGGCTCAGCCCCAGCATTTT. The full variable domain, in which reference TRBV18 and TRBJ1-5 provide the parts outside the CDR3, is NAGVMQNPRHLVRRRGQEARLRCSPMKGHSHVYWYRQLPEEGLKFMVYLQKENIIDESGMPKERFSAEFPKEGPSILRIQQVVRGDSAAYFCASSGGQAQPQHFGDGTRLSIL.

This chain uses TRBV13 with TRBJ1-2; possibly TRBD1 for D (5 bases). V shed 2 bases and J shed 6 bases, with 13 bases lying between them. The germline CDR1 and CDR2 sequences are PRHDT and FYEKMQ (reference sequence). The CDR3 runs to 14 residues. CDR3 bases: TGTGCCAGCAGCTTACTTCGCCAGGGCCATGGCTACACCTTC. Translated, it gives CASSLLRQGHGYTF.

J is TRBJ1-2 and V is TRBV27; possible D gene TRBD1, 5 bases. Germline CDR1 is MNHEY and CDR2 is SMNVEV (reference sequence). The CDR3 spans 14 residues. V was pared by 0 bases and J by 6 bases, with 11 bases between. CDR3 sequence (DNA): TGTGCCAGCAGTTTATCGTTCCAGGGTGATGGCTACACCTTC. Residues: CASSLSFQGDGYTF.

CDR3 region: CASSQKWQTYEQYF. The CDR3 bases are TGTGCCAGCAGCCAGAAATGGCAGACCTACGAGCAGTACTTC. V usage is TRBV4-2 and J usage is TRBJ2-7, with D unclear. CDR3 length: 14 amino acids. V lost 3 bases, J lost 2 bases, and 11 bases lay in between. Germline V gene sequence: CDR1 LGHNA, CDR2 YNFKEQ.

With respect to this clone: Mismatch with germline at one junction end may stem from a read error. The chain links TRBV25-1 to TRBJ2-3; D call uncertain. This CDR3 contains 10 residues. CDR1 is MGHDK, CDR2 SYGVNS, per germline. The CDR3 nucleotides read TGTGCCAGCAGTGAATCCACGGTGGTTTTC. Its translation: CASSESTVVF. Drawing the rest from reference TRBV25-1 and TRBJ2-3, the complete variable domain is EADIYQTPRYLVIGTGKKITLECSQTMGHDKMYWYQQDPGMELHLIHYSYGVNSTEKGDLSSESTVSRIRTEHFPLTLESARPSHTSQYLCASSESTVVFGPGTRLTVL.

This sequence joins TRBV2 and TRBJ2-3; 12 bases match TRBD2. Germline V gives CDR1 SNHLY, CDR2 FYNNEI. V dropped 7 bases and J dropped 2; count of bases not matched to a gene: 13. The CDR3 extends over 18 amino acids. In nucleotides, the CDR3 is TGTGCCAGCAAGGGCAAACTAGCGGGGGGCCGCTCCACAGATACGCAGTATTTT. It encodes CASKGKLAGGRSTDTQYF.

This clone has just a few counts. The chain employs TRBV10-3 and TRBJ2-5; 15 bases fit TRBD2. This CDR3 comprises 17 residues. V dropped 5 bases and J dropped 2; count of bases not matched to a gene: 6. Germline V gene data show CDR1 as ENHRY and CDR2 as SYGVKD. The DNA for the CDR3 is TGTGCCATCAGTCCCGGGACTAGCGGGGGGACGCAAGAGACCCAGTACTTC. Translated, it gives CAISPGTSGGTQETQYF.

Note on this clone: Distinct nucleotide sequences in the sample also encode this CDR3. The chain employs TRBV7-9 and TRBJ1-2; D uncertain. Germline assignment: CDR1 SEHNR and CDR2 FQNEAQ (reference sequence). V was shortened by 3 bases and J by 2 bases, with 7 bases between the two germline ends. This CDR3 comprises 13 residues. The CDR3 sequence is CASSFGENYGYTF. Here the CDR3 DNA reads TGTGCCAGCAGCTTCGGGGAGAACTATGGCTACACCTTC.

V usage is TRBV5-6 and J usage is TRBJ1-2; D not certain. The CDR3 covers 14 residues. Trimming pared 4 bases from V and 4 bases from J, leaving 14 bases between. From germline, CDR1 is SGHDT and CDR2 YYEEEE. In DNA, the CDR3 is TGTGCCAGCAGCCCATTCGACGGAGGCTATGGCTACACCTTC. It specifies CASSPFDGGYGYTF.

V usage is TRBV6-6 and J usage is TRBJ1-1, with D maybe TRBD1 (6 bases). The germline gives CDR1 MNHNY, CDR2 SVGAGI (reference sequence). CDR3 length: 15 amino acids. The germline V and J ends were trimmed by 2 bases and 3 bases, with 13 bases remaining between them. In DNA form, the CDR3 reads TGTGCCAGCAGTTACCTACAGGGTTGGGACACTGAAGCTTTCTTT. Translating it yields CASSYLQGWDTEAFF.

V gene TRBV30 combines with J gene TRBJ2-2, with D hard to call. V gave up 0 bases and J gave up 5 bases, with 7 bases separating them. CDR3 length: 13 residues. Germline V gene sequence: CDR1 GTSNPN, CDR2 SVGIG (reference sequence). Written as DNA, the CDR3 is TGTGCCTGGAGTGTACAATGGACCGGGGAGCTGTTTTTT. Translation gives CAWSVQWTGELFF.

This clone was detected only once. The chain combines TRBV3-1 (or the pseudogene TRBV3-2) with TRBJ1-3; 7 bases align to TRBD1. CDR3 length equals 14 residues. The trim removed 4 bases at V and 2 bases at J, leaving 2 bases unmatched. Germline V gene data show CDR1 as LGHDT and CDR2 as YNNKEL (reference sequence). The CDR3 nucleotides read TGTGCCAGCAGCCCGACAGGGCCTGGAAACACCATATATTTT. Its translation: CASSPTGPGNTIYF.

The rearrangement uses TRBV18 and TRBJ1-6; tentative D call: TRBD1 (5 bases). From germline, CDR1 is KGHSH and CDR2 LQKENI. The CDR3 runs 17 residues. Trimming took off 3 bases at V and 8 bases at J, with 20 bases between the two ends. The CDR3: CASSPLILMTEHSPLHF. CDR3 sequence (DNA): TGTGCCAGCTCACCCCTTATACTCATGACAGAACATTCACCCCTCCACTTT. The full variable domain, its missing parts supplied by reference TRBV18 and TRBJ1-6, is NAGVMQNPRHLVRRRGQEARLRCSPMKGHSHVYWYRQLPEEGLKFMVYLQKENIIDESGMPKERFSAEFPKEGPSILRIQQVVRGDSAAYFCASSPLILMTEHSPLHFGNGTRLTVT.

There are a few counts of this clone. This chain connects TRBV19 to TRBJ2-3; TRBD1 matches 9 bases. The CDR3 length is 15 residues. Germline CDR1 LNHDA, CDR2 SQIVND (reference sequence). After removal of 10 bases from V and 6 bases from J, the junction contained 14 bases not matched to a gene. CDR3 region: CATSRDRAPIDTQYF. The CDR3 DNA follows: TGTGCCACCTCCCGGGACAGGGCACCGATCGATACGCAGTATTTT.

V and J are TRBV10-2 and TRBJ2-7; tentatively, D is TRBD1 (6 bases). CDR1 WSHSY and CDR2 SAAADI come from the germline V gene. Trimming took 5 bases from V and 7 from J, leaving 9 bases between them. The CDR3 extends over 11 amino acids. CDR3 region: CASSLGGEQYV. Here the CDR3 DNA reads TGCGCCAGCAGTTTAGGGGGAGAGCAGTACGTC.

The chain recombines TRBV19 with TRBJ2-3; tentative D call: TRBD2 (7 bases). Per germline, CDR1 LNHDA and CDR2 SQIVND (reference sequence). The V and J ends lost 1 base and 0 bases respectively, with 14 bases between them. The CDR3 length is 17 residues. The CDR3 DNA reads as TGTGCCAGTAGTATAGCGGGGGGCCTGAGAAGCACAGATACGCAGTATTTT. This translates into CASSIAGGLRSTDTQYF.

The table lists this clone with a few counts. The CDR3 DNA sequence: TGCGCCAGCAGCCCGACTCCACAGGGTAAGGGGAACACTGAAGCTTTCTTT. Its translation is CASSPTPQGKGNTEAFF. The chain joins TRBV5-1 to TRBJ1-1; TRBD1 might be the D (6 bases). Trimming removed 4 bases at V and 1 base at J, with 20 bases between. Germline CDR1 reads SGHRS; CDR2 reads YFSETQ. The CDR3 loop spans 17 amino acids.

This clone was found a few times. The V call is TRBV6-5, the J call TRBJ1-2; the match to TRBD1 covers 7 bases. Trimming at V came to 6 bases and at J to 4 bases, leaving 5 bases not matched to a gene. The germline V gene has CDR1 MNHEY and CDR2 SVGAGI. This CDR3 spans 13 amino acids. CDR3 DNA sequence: TGTGCCAGCAGGACAGGACAGGTCTATGGCTACACCTTC. Its protein product is CASRTGQVYGYTF.

The chain employs TRBV12-3 or TRBV12-4 and TRBJ1-1; D call uncertain. The V end was cut by 4 bases, the J end by 6 bases, with 9 bases between. This CDR3 region has 12 residues. The CDR3: CASSSGEAEAFF. CDR3 bases: TGTGCCAGCAGTTCCGGGGAGGCTGAAGCTTTCTTT.

The V gene is TRBV6-5, the J gene TRBJ1-1; D is perhaps TRBD1 (6 bases). With 0 bases removed from V and 10 bases from J, the gap between germline ends came to 12 bases. Germline lookup yields CDR1 MNHEY and CDR2 SVGAGI. CDR3 length: 13 residues. This CDR3 is CASSYSWLQGAFF. For the CDR3, the DNA is TGTGCCAGCAGTTACTCGTGGCTACAGGGAGCTTTCTTT.